A single sample is the source of the 21 T cell receptor beta chains below, sequenced in a study of blood T cell repertoires in COVID-19. Some clones are missing from TCRdb's copy, which holds only in-frame ones; the method was immunoSEQ multiplex PCR. The data hold a few hundred thousand clones, with 85% to 90% observed a single time. Sequencing used peripheral blood. The receptors come from a young woman with COVID-19, enrolled during active disease.

The CDR3 sequence: CATSNQLAGANEQFF. The CDR3 DNA reads TGTGCCACCAGCAATCAGTTAGCGGGAGCTAATGAGCAGTTCTTC. The chain recombines TRBV15 with TRBJ2-1, with 9 nucleotides matching TRBD2. There are 15 residues in the CDR3. Trimming cost V 4 bases and J 7 bases; bases outside gene matches: 8. Germline values: CDR1 LNHNV, CDR2 YYDKDF (reference sequence).

V is TRBV5-1 and J is TRBJ2-5; D may be TRBD1 (6 bases). CDR1 and CDR2 from the germline V gene are SGHRS and YFSETQ. Trimming pared 4 bases from V and 0 bases from J, leaving 10 bases between. This CDR3 contains 14 residues. The CDR3, as DNA: TGCGCCAGCAGCGACACAGGGAACCAAGAGACCCAGTACTTC. Its protein product is CASSDTGNQETQYF. Using reference TRBV5-1 and TRBJ2-5 for the parts outside the CDR3, the full variable domain is KAGVTQTPRYLIKTRGQQVTLSCSPISGHRSVSWYQQTPGQGLQFLFEYFSETQRNKGNFPGRFSGRQFSNSRSEMNVSTLELGDSALYLCASSDTGNQETQYFGPGTRLLVL.

Only a few counts were recorded for this clone. The J gene is TRBJ1-6, the V gene TRBV6-2 or TRBV6-3, with D tentatively TRBD1 (6 bases). Deletions cut 2 bases from V and 9 bases from J, with 14 bases between. The germline CDR1 and CDR2 sequences are MNHEY and SVGEGT. This CDR3 is built from 15 residues. In DNA, the CDR3 is TGTGCCAGCAGTTACGCCGGGACACAGATTTCACCCCTCCACTTT. It specifies CASSYAGTQISPLHF.

The chain carries TRBV30 and TRBJ2-7; TRBD2 aligns across 9 bases. The CDR3 is 13 residues long. Germline CDR1 and CDR2: GTSNPN and SVGIG (reference sequence). Germline trimming cut 1 base from V and 8 bases from J; bases unmatched to any gene: 6. CDR3 in DNA: TGTGCCTGGAGTGCGACTAGCGGCGGCAAGCAGTACTTC. Translated: CAWSATSGGKQYF.

V and J are TRBV30 and TRBJ2-2, with D perhaps matching TRBD2 (6 bases). The CDR3 sequence is 16 residues long. Trimming took 0 bases from V and 7 from J, leaving 18 bases between them. Germline CDR1 is GTSNPN and CDR2 is SVGIG (reference sequence). DNA of the CDR3: TGTGCCTGGAGTGTACTGGGGGGTGGGTTCGGCGGGGAGCTGTTTTTT. This gives the protein CAWSVLGGGFGGELFF.

The chain combines TRBV2 with TRBJ1-2; maybe TRBD1 (5 bases). The germline V and J ends were trimmed by 5 bases and 4 bases, with 17 bases remaining between them. The CDR3 contains 15 residues. The germline V gene encodes CDR1 SNHLY and CDR2 FYNNEI. CDR3 nucleotide sequence: TGTGCCAGCAGTCCCCAAGGGCGGCAGGGCTATGGCTACACCTTC. It yields the protein CASSPQGRQGYGYTF.

The J gene is TRBJ1-1, the V gene TRBV29-1; D is unclear. V was clipped by 6 bases and J by 1 base, with 12 bases between them. The CDR3 totals 13 residues. Germline values: CDR1 SQVTM, CDR2 ANQGSEA. CDR3 sequence (DNA): TGCAGCGTACTCTCCCCAGGGAACACTGAAGCTTTCTTT. Its protein product is CSVLSPGNTEAFF.

V and J are TRBV11-2 and TRBJ1-4; D remains ambiguous. V lost 2 bases and J 3 bases, leaving 10 bases between the germline ends. The CDR3 consists of 15 residues. The germline gives CDR1 SGHAT, CDR2 FQNNGV. Written as DNA, the CDR3 is TGTGCCAGCAGCTTAACCACCGGGTCTAATGAAAAACTGTTTTTT. It codes for CASSLTTGSNEKLFF.

This chain connects TRBV18 to TRBJ1-1; D remains ambiguous. Germline values: CDR1 KGHSH, CDR2 LQKENI. This CDR3 is 15 amino acids long. With 2 bases removed from V and 0 bases from J, the gap between germline ends came to 10 bases. CDR3 sequence: CASSPGQALNTEAFF. The CDR3 bases are TGTGCCAGCTCACCAGGGCAGGCGTTGAACACTGAAGCTTTCTTT.

The chain has TRBV10-3 and TRBJ1-1, with TRBD1 as a possible D gene (5 bases). The CDR3 is 13 residues long. The germline V gene has CDR1 ENHRY and CDR2 SYGVKD. Deletions cut 2 bases from V and 5 bases from J, with 9 bases between. The CDR3 loop is CAISETRQTEAFF. The CDR3 bases are TGTGCCATCAGTGAGACGCGACAGACTGAAGCTTTCTTT.

The genes are TRBV24-1 and TRBJ1-2; TRBD1 is a possible D gene (6 bases). There are 14 residues in the CDR3. The germline V gene encodes CDR1 KGHDR and CDR2 SFDVKD. Trimming pared 2 bases from V and 6 bases from J, leaving 12 bases between. The CDR3 here is CATSDSNREHGYTF. CDR3 DNA sequence: TGTGCCACCAGTGATTCTAACAGGGAACATGGCTACACCTTC.

The table lists this clone with a few counts. In the same sample, other DNA sequences code for this CDR3. The J gene is TRBJ2-7, the V gene TRBV4-2; 7 nucleotides agree with TRBD2. Germline trimming cut 3 bases from V and 3 bases from J; bases unmatched to any gene: 2. The germline V gene encodes CDR1 LGHNA and CDR2 YNFKEQ. This CDR3 comprises 13 residues. CDR3 sequence (DNA): TGTGCCAGCAGCCAGGCTAGCGGCTACGAGCAGTACTTC. As protein: CASSQASGYEQYF.

The chain joins TRBV11-2 to TRBJ2-3, with TRBD1 matching 11 bases. The CDR3 is 16 residues long. With 2 bases clipped from V and 6 bases from J, the junction kept 7 bases outside the gene matches. Germline V CDR1 and CDR2: SGHAT, FQNNGV. CDR3 coding DNA: TGTGCCAGCAGCTTACGGGGGACAGGGGGATCGGATACGCAGTATTTT. Amino acids: CASSLRGTGGSDTQYF. Full variable domain (missing parts from reference TRBV11-2 and TRBJ2-3): EAGVAQSPRYKIIEKRQSVAFWCNPISGHATLYWYQQILGQGPKLLIQFQNNGVVDDSQLPKDRFSAERLKGVDSTLKIQPAKLEDSAVYLCASSLRGTGGSDTQYFGPGTRLTVL.

The rearrangement links TRBV29-1 to TRBJ2-5; D gene uncertain. The CDR3 runs to 11 residues. The germline V and J ends were trimmed by 6 bases and 5 bases, with 10 bases remaining between them. The V gene's germline CDR1 is SQVTM and CDR2 ANQGSEA. CDR3: CSVAKEETQYF. The CDR3 nucleotides read TGCAGCGTGGCAAAGGAGGAGACCCAGTACTTC. Complete variable domain (other parts from reference TRBV29-1 and TRBJ2-5): SAVISQKPSRDICQRGTSLTIQCQVDSQVTMMFWYRQQPGQSLTLIATANQGSEATYESGFVIDKFPISRPNLTFSTLTVSNMSPEDSSIYLCSVAKEETQYFGPGTRLLVL.

This rearrangement joins TRBV15 to TRBJ2-7; 9 bases agree with TRBD1. Germline loops: CDR1 LNHNV, CDR2 YYDKDF (reference sequence). The CDR3 length is 17 residues. The junction had 8 bases not matched to a gene; V was cut back by 0 bases and J by 2 bases. DNA for the CDR3: TGTGCCACCAGCAGAGATCTCGGGGACAGGGCGCCCTACGAGCAGTACTTC. Protein product: CATSRDLGDRAPYEQYF.

In its sample, this clone was seen once. The J gene is TRBJ1-1, the V gene TRBV7-9; 9 bases line up with TRBD1. This CDR3 is 16 amino acids long. CDR1 and CDR2 (germline): SEHNR, FQNEAQ (reference sequence). With 6 bases clipped from V and 4 bases from J, the junction kept 12 bases outside the gene matches. Here the CDR3 reads CASRKSGQGRSTEAFF. In DNA, the CDR3 is TGTGCCAGCAGGAAGTCTGGACAGGGGCGCAGCACTGAAGCTTTCTTT.

The chain has TRBV2 and TRBJ1-5; perhaps TRBD1 as D (5 bases). V lost 6 bases to trimming and J lost 1 base, with 22 bases between them. Per germline, CDR1 SNHLY and CDR2 FYNNEI. The CDR3 totals 18 residues. This chain's CDR3 is CASSPRPLDSLSNQPQHF. In nucleotides, the CDR3 is TGTGCCAGCAGCCCACGCCCCTTAGACAGTTTAAGCAATCAGCCCCAGCATTTT. Combining the CDR3 with reference TRBV2 and TRBJ1-5 gives the whole variable domain EPEVTQTPSHQVTQMGQEVILRCVPISNHLYFYWYRQILGQKVEFLVSFYNNEISEKSEIFDDQFSVERPDGSNFTLKIRSTKLEDSAMYFCASSPRPLDSLSNQPQHFGDGTRLSIL.

This chain uses TRBV24-1 with TRBJ1-2; 8 bases are shared with TRBD1. V dropped 7 bases and J dropped 1; count of bases not matched to a gene: 1. The germline gives CDR1 KGHDR, CDR2 SFDVKD. CDR3 length: 13 amino acids. The CDR3 is CATSTGGNYGYTF. The DNA of the CDR3 is TGTGCCACCAGCACAGGGGGTAACTATGGCTACACCTTC.

This clone appeared a single time. CDR3: CASSPPGTGEVGYTF. The CDR3 DNA follows: TGTGCCAGCTCACCACCGGGGACAGGGGAGGTTGGCTACACCTTC. V is TRBV18 and J is TRBJ1-2; 10 positions match TRBD1. Germline V lookup: CDR1 KGHSH, CDR2 LQKENI. The CDR3 runs 15 residues. With 0 bases clipped from V and 7 bases from J, the junction kept 5 bases outside the gene matches. Together with reference TRBV18 and TRBJ1-2, the CDR3 gives the full variable domain: NAGVMQNPRHLVRRRGQEARLRCSPMKGHSHVYWYRQLPEEGLKFMVYLQKENIIDESGMPKERFSAEFPKEGPSILRIQQVVRGDSAAYFCASSPPGTGEVGYTFGSGTRLTVV.

The chain couples TRBV29-1 to TRBJ2-7; 11 bases line up with TRBD2. This CDR3 contains 18 residues. The V segment lost 4 bases and the J segment 0 bases; nucleotides outside the gene matches: 14. Germline V lookup: CDR1 SQVTM, CDR2 ANQGSEA. The CDR3 here is CSVVKGALAGEYSYEQYF. The CDR3 coding sequence is TGCAGCGTTGTGAAGGGGGCACTAGCGGGAGAGTACTCCTACGAGCAGTACTTC.

The sample holds one count of this clone. This chain links TRBV7-3 with TRBJ2-7; weak D call: TRBD1 (5 bases). Germline V gene data show CDR1 as SGHTA and CDR2 as FQGTGA. V gave up 6 bases and J gave up 0 bases, with 12 bases separating them. The CDR3 extends over 14 amino acids. Here the CDR3 DNA reads TGTGCCAGCAGTTCAGGGCCCCCCTCCTACGAGCAGTACTTC. Amino acid sequence: CASSSGPPSYEQYF.